This T cell receptor beta chain was sequenced during a study of Tregs in tolerant kidney transplant recipients. Regarding the study as a whole: Tregs expanded with activated donor B cells seemed most donor-specific. This study did not directly address biological reproducibility.

In regard to this clone: What it binds is not known.

Unstimulated regulatory T cells (CD4+CD25+CD127-), CD4+CD25- non-regulatory cells, CD4 and CD8 cells were FACS-sorted from thawed PBMCs. Looked up from germline, CDR1 is MNHNY and CDR2 is SVGAGI (reference sequence). The CDR3 has 14 amino acids. Trimming stripped 3 bases from V and 3 bases from J, with 9 bases between. Here immunoSEQ multiplex PCR was the method, and the copy in TCRdb shows in-frame clones only, minus some. In the table there are fewer than 20,000 clones, 80% to 90% of which are singletons. The J gene is TRBJ1-3, the V gene TRBV6-6, with D unclear. Sequenced input: Tregs from blood. The TCR comes from a human donor in good health. The CDR3 sequence is CASSYGENGNTIYF. The CDR3 DNA sequence: TGTGCCAGCAGTTATGGAGAAAATGGAAACACCATATATTTT.